This TCR beta chain was sequenced during a study of CD8+CD57+ T cells in acquired aplastic anemia. This clonotype was observed at least ten times. CDR3 and TCR beta VDJ profiling relied on genomic DNA as the template. Using its own MiXCR run on the reads, TCRdb lists one record per CDR3 protein. The sample records about 190,000 distinct CDR3 sequences, about half being singletons. V lost 4 bases to trimming and J lost 4 bases; unmatched junction nucleotides: 5. The CDR3 totals 14 residues. Germline CDR1 is SGHNT and CDR2 is YENEEA. The sequence was collected from a human donor in good health, serving as a control. V gene TRBV11-3 combines with J gene TRBJ1-1, with 8 nucleotides matching TRBD1. Specimen: sorted CD4+, CD8+, or CD8+CD57+ T cells (not recorded which) from PBMCs. CDR3 nucleotides: TGTGCCAGCAGCTCCCAGGGGGCGGCCACTGAAGCTTTCTTT. It translates to CASSSQGAATEAFF.